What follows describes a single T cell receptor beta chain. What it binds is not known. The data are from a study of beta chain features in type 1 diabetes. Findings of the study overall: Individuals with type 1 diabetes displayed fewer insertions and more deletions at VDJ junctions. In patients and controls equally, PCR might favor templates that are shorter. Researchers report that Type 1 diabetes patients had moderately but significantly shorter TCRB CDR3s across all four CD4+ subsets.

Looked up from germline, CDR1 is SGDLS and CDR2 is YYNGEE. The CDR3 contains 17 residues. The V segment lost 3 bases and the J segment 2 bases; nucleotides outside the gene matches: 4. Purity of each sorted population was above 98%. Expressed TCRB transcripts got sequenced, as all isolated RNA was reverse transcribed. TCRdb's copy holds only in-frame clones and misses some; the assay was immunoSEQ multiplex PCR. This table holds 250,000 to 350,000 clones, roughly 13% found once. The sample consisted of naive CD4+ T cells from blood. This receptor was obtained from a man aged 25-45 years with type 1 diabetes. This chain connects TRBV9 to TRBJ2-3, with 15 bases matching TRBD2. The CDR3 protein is CASSGGLAGGNTDTQYF. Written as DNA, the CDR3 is TGTGCCAGCAGCGGTGGACTAGCGGGAGGGAACACAGATACGCAGTATTTT.